These 2 T cell receptor beta chains share one sample of origin, sequenced in a study of blood T cell repertoires in COVID-19. Sequencing was performed with immunoSEQ multiplex PCR; in TCRdb, only in-frame clones are kept and a portion is missing. The repertoire has about 190,000 clones, about 85% of them found once; the top ten carry 1.1%. The sample taken for sequencing was peripheral blood. Receptors were obtained from a man between 25 and 39 years old with acute or convalescent COVID-19.

This clone was seen only once. The chain has TRBV6-5 and TRBJ1-1, with D unresolved. Looked up from germline, CDR1 is MNHEY and CDR2 is SVGAGI. This CDR3 contains 11 residues. The V gene lost 8 bases and the J gene lost 3 bases, with 7 bases spanning the gap. CDR3 sequence reads: CASHIHTEAFF. CDR3 nucleotide sequence: TGTGCCAGCCACATTCACACTGAAGCTTTCTTT.

To note about this clone: Other DNA sequences in the sample encode the same CDR3. The gene calls are TRBV28 and TRBJ1-6; no definite D call. Per the germline V gene, CDR1 is MDHEN and CDR2 is SYDVKM. The CDR3 covers 15 residues. V was pared by 2 bases and J by 0 bases, with 5 bases between. CDR3 region: CASSLDSSYNSPLHF. The CDR3 DNA reads TGTGCCAGCAGTTTAGATAGCTCCTATAATTCACCCCTCCACTTT.